This passage covers 32 T cell receptor beta chains from one sample sequenced in a study of T cell responses to AZD1222 COVID-19 vaccine. Measured with immunoSEQ multiplex PCR; TCRdb has only the in-frame clones, and not every one. The sample gives about 220,000 clones, roughly 91% of which show up once; about 1% is in the top ten. The sequencing used peripheral blood, collected on day 0 of MenACWY control vaccination. The receptors here all came from an adult in good health.

The chain joins TRBV5-1 to TRBJ1-5; 7 bases align to TRBD1. This CDR3 contains 14 residues. Losses at the gene ends were 1 base for V and 7 bases for J; bases not matched to a gene: 5. The germline CDR1 and CDR2 sequences are SGHRS and YFSETQ. CDR3 nucleotides: TGCGCCAGCAGCTTGTCGACAGGGAACCAGCCCCAGCATTTT. Translation gives CASSLSTGNQPQHF.

The chain joins TRBV24-1 to TRBJ1-2; D gene uncertain. This CDR3 spans 13 amino acids. Per germline, CDR1 KGHDR and CDR2 SFDVKD. V was cut by 5 bases and J by 5 bases, with 11 bases left in between. The CDR3: CATSAGPPYGYTF. CDR3 bases: TGTGCCACCAGTGCCGGACCCCCTTATGGCTACACCTTC.

This chain connects TRBV20-1 to TRBJ2-2; perhaps D is TRBD1 or TRBD2 (7 bases each). The CDR3 spans 16 residues. The germline V and J ends were trimmed by 3 bases and 6 bases, with 20 bases remaining between them. CDR1 and CDR2 from the germline V gene are DFQATT and SNEGSKA (reference sequence). The DNA of the CDR3 is TGCAGTGCTAGTCACTCATGGGGGGGACAGTCCGGGGAGCTGTTTTTT. Protein: CSASHSWGGQSGELFF.

As DNA, the CDR3 is TGTGCCAGCAGCTTAAAAGGGACAGGGGCTTCACCCCTCCACTTT. It codes for CASSLKGTGASPLHF. J is TRBJ1-6 and V is TRBV11-3; 10 bases line up with TRBD1. V dropped 2 bases and J dropped 9; count of bases not matched to a gene: 4. This CDR3 is 15 amino acids long. Germline V CDR1 and CDR2: SGHNT, YENEEA.

The V gene is TRBV5-5, the J gene TRBJ1-2; D is unclear. Looked up from germline, CDR1 is SGHKS and CDR2 is YYEKEE (reference sequence). Trimming took 1 base from V and 3 from J, leaving 7 bases between them. CDR3 size: 13 residues. The CDR3 nucleotides are TGTGCCAGCAGCTTGAGAACCGACTATGGCTACACCTTC. Protein product: CASSLRTDYGYTF.

This chain links TRBV19 with TRBJ2-1; TRBD1 matches at 8 bases. This CDR3 has 15 residues. Germline loops: CDR1 LNHDA, CDR2 SQIVND (reference sequence). V dropped 4 bases and J dropped 5; count of bases not matched to a gene: 7. The CDR3 nucleotides read TGTGCCAGTAGTAAGGGGACAGGTCCTAACAATGAGCAGTTCTTC. It encodes CASSKGTGPNNEQFF.

Notes on this clone: Other DNA variants within this sample encode the same CDR3. The chain carries TRBV7-9 and TRBJ1-2; 7 bases line up with TRBD1. The germline gives CDR1 SEHNR, CDR2 FQNEAQ (reference sequence). CDR3 length equals 13 residues. With V trimmed by 7 bases and J by 6 bases, 8 bases remained unmatched. CDR3 protein: CASTTAGGNGYTF. CDR3 coding DNA: TGTGCCAGCACCACGGCAGGGGGAAATGGCTACACCTTC.

The chain combines TRBV6-5 with TRBJ1-3; 7 positions match TRBD1. After removal of 2 bases from V and 0 bases from J, the junction contained 4 bases not matched to a gene. Germline V CDR1 and CDR2: MNHEY, SVGAGI. This CDR3 comprises 16 residues. The chain's CDR3 is CASSYGTDHSGNTIYF. DNA of the CDR3: TGTGCCAGCAGTTACGGGACAGACCACTCTGGAAACACCATATATTTT.

In regard to this clone: Other DNA sequences in the same sample also yield this CDR3. The rearrangement joins TRBV6-2 or TRBV6-3 to TRBJ1-5; D not certain. CDR1 MNHEY and CDR2 SVGEGT come from the germline V gene. The CDR3 is made up of 16 amino acids. V was shortened by 0 bases and J by 1 base, with 10 bases between the two germline ends. This CDR3 is CASSYSGRRSNQPQHF. Here the CDR3 DNA reads TGTGCCAGCAGTTACTCCGGGAGGAGGAGCAATCAGCCCCAGCATTTT.

This clone was observed a handful of times. V usage is TRBV12-5 and J usage is TRBJ2-7; D might be TRBD2 (7 bases). V lost 2 bases, J lost 2 bases, and 13 bases lay in between. This CDR3 spans 15 amino acids. The germline V gene has CDR1 LGHNT and CDR2 FRNRAP. This CDR3 reads CASGLRRGPTYEQYF. As DNA, the CDR3 is TGTGCTAGTGGTTTGCGGCGGGGGCCAACCTACGAGCAGTACTTC.

The gene calls are TRBV18 and TRBJ1-5; D ambiguous. This CDR3 spans 14 amino acids. Trimming shortened V by 4 bases and J by 0 bases, and 7 bases separated the two germline ends. Germline V gives CDR1 KGHSH, CDR2 LQKENI. The CDR3 DNA reads TGTGCCAGCTCACTGACCGATAGCAATCAGCCCCAGCATTTT. It encodes CASSLTDSNQPQHF.

This chain joins TRBV28 and TRBJ1-4; 10 bases align to TRBD1. V dropped 6 bases and J dropped 7; count of bases not matched to a gene: 8. Germline CDR1 MDHEN, CDR2 SYDVKM. CDR3 length equals 15 residues. The CDR3 nucleotides are TGTGCCAGCAGCGCGCCGGGACAGGGGAGTGAAAAACTGTTTTTT. This encodes CASSAPGQGSEKLFF.

V and J are TRBV11-2 and TRBJ2-5; the match to TRBD2 covers 7 bases. This CDR3 contains 14 residues. Germline V gene lookup returns CDR1 SGHAT and CDR2 FQNNGV. Trimming took 5 bases from V and 5 from J; bases not matched to a gene: 8. The CDR3 protein is CASSPGLGGETQYF. CDR3 in DNA: TGTGCCAGCAGCCCCGGACTGGGGGGGGAGACCCAGTACTTC.

The chain joins TRBV21-1 to TRBJ2-1; the table assigns TRBD2, which was not confirmed against the DNA. TRBV21-1 is labeled a pseudogene. The length of the CDR3 is 14 residues. The CDR3 protein is CASSKLPSHNEQFF. Written as DNA, the CDR3 is TGTGCCAGCAGCAAGCTACCATCCCACAATGAGCAGTTCTTC.

This chain connects TRBV9 to TRBJ1-1; no firm D call. Germline assignment: CDR1 SGDLS and CDR2 YYNGEE. The CDR3 extends over 15 amino acids. Trimming stripped 0 bases from V and 0 bases from J, with 9 bases between. The CDR3 sequence: CASSVDREVNTEAFF. The CDR3 coding sequence is TGTGCCAGCAGCGTAGATAGGGAGGTGAACACTGAAGCTTTCTTT.

As for this clone: The junction and the germline gene differ at one end; a read error may be behind it. This chain connects TRBV20-1 to TRBJ1-2; 7 nucleotides agree with TRBD1. The CDR3 runs 8 residues. CDR1 DFQATT and CDR2 SNEGSKA come from the germline V gene (reference sequence). CDR3 sequence (DNA): TGTAGGACAGGAGGCTACACCTTC. It translates to CRTGGYTF.

This sequence joins TRBV5-5 and TRBJ2-1, with TRBD1 matching 8 bases. Germline V lookup: CDR1 SGHKS, CDR2 YYEKEE (reference sequence). The CDR3 consists of 14 residues. The V and J ends lost 5 bases and 7 bases, in that order; junction bases with no gene match: 8. The CDR3 coding sequence is TGTGCCAGCAGTTTACAGGGGGTGTGGAATGAGCAGTTCTTC. It specifies CASSLQGVWNEQFF.

The chain combines TRBV6-5 with TRBJ1-1; 10 nucleotides agree with TRBD1. The length of the CDR3 is 14 residues. J gave up 1 base and V 10 bases, and 6 bases lay outside the gene matches. The germline V gene encodes CDR1 MNHEY and CDR2 SVGAGI. The CDR3 DNA sequence: TGTGCCACCGGGACAGGGGTATCGAACACTGAAGCTTTCTTT. It codes for CATGTGVSNTEAFF.

The gene calls are TRBV10-1 and TRBJ1-2; a weak D match, TRBD1 (6 bases). The CDR3 runs to 13 residues. V dropped 3 bases and J dropped 8 bases, with 13 bases sitting between them. Germline V CDR1 and CDR2: WNHNN, SYGVQD (reference sequence). The CDR3 reads CASSDTGIYGYTF. For the CDR3, the DNA is TGCGCCAGCAGTGATACAGGGATATACGGCTACACCTTC.

The CDR3 is CASSFDSNQPQHF. The CDR3 DNA reads as TGTGCCAGCAGCTTTGATAGCAATCAGCCCCAGCATTTT. The gene calls are TRBV7-8 and TRBJ1-5; D unclear. CDR1 SGHVS and CDR2 FQNEAQ come from the germline V gene. The CDR3 covers 13 residues. The V end lost 3 bases, the J end lost 0 bases, and 3 bases lay between the germline ends. Supplemented by reference TRBV7-8 and TRBJ1-5, the full variable domain reads GAGVSQSPRYKVAKRGQDVALRCDPISGHVSLFWYQQALGQGPEFLTYFQNEAQLDKSGLPSDRFFAERPEGSVSTLKIQRTQQEDSAVYLCASSFDSNQPQHFGDGTRLSIL.

The chain is built from TRBV7-9 and TRBJ2-7; 9 bases match TRBD1. Germline trimming cut 4 bases from V and 4 bases from J; bases unmatched to any gene: 8. The CDR3 contains 15 residues. CDR1 and CDR2 (germline): SEHNR, FQNEAQ (reference sequence). This CDR3 reads CASSYLTGGSYEQYF. CDR3 in DNA: TGTGCCAGCAGCTACCTGACAGGGGGATCGTACGAGCAGTACTTC.

The chain is built from TRBV4-2 and TRBJ2-1; no reliable D call. This CDR3 is built from 16 residues. Germline CDR1 is LGHNA and CDR2 is YNFKEQ. V lost 0 bases and J lost 6, with 15 bases in between. The CDR3: CASSQDLRMTGNEQFF. CDR3 nucleotide sequence: TGTGCCAGCAGCCAAGATTTACGGATGACCGGCAATGAGCAGTTCTTC.

This clone was seen once. Here the CDR3 DNA reads TGCGCCAGCAGCGGAGACAGGTACAATGAGCAGTTCTTC. This translates into CASSGDRYNEQFF. This chain connects TRBV5-1 to TRBJ2-1; TRBD1 might be the D (6 bases). CDR3 length equals 13 residues. Trimming took 4 bases from V and 4 from J, leaving 9 bases between them. Germline loops: CDR1 SGHRS, CDR2 YFSETQ.

This chain uses TRBV19 with TRBJ2-3; 7 positions agree with TRBD2. The V gene end was trimmed by 4 bases and the J gene end by 6 bases; junction bases not matched to a gene: 7. The CDR3 loop spans 14 amino acids. Germline V gene sequence: CDR1 LNHDA, CDR2 SQIVND (reference sequence). For the CDR3, the DNA is TGTGCCAGTAGTACCCCCGGGAGGTCCGATACGCAGTATTTT. Amino acids: CASSTPGRSDTQYF.

J is TRBJ1-2 and V is TRBV5-1, with D perhaps matching TRBD1 (5 bases). V lost 7 bases and J lost 6, with 22 bases in between. The CDR3 length is 15 residues. From germline, CDR1 is SGHRS and CDR2 YFSETQ. CDR3 coding DNA: TGCGCCAGCCAGCAGGAAGGACCAAGAGGGGATGGCTACACCTTC. Its protein is CASQQEGPRGDGYTF.

This chain connects TRBV6-6 to TRBJ2-3, with D tentatively TRBD2 (6 bases). Trimming removed 6 bases at V and 3 bases at J, with 13 bases between. The V gene's germline CDR1 is MNHNY and CDR2 SVGAGI (reference sequence). CDR3 length: 14 amino acids. The CDR3 coding sequence is TGTGCCAGCAGGAGGGACTCCCTGACAGATACGCAGTATTTT. This translates into CASRRDSLTDTQYF.

This chain links TRBV7-2 with TRBJ1-2; D is unresolved. CDR3 size: 15 residues. The germline CDR1 and CDR2 sequences are SGHTA and FQGNSA. V lost 1 base and J lost 1, with 10 bases in between. The DNA for the CDR3 is TGTGCCAGCAGCTTAGGGGCACGCCATAACTATGGCTACACCTTC. Translated, it gives CASSLGARHNYGYTF.

The chain recombines TRBV5-8 with TRBJ1-2, with no clear D. CDR3 length: 15 amino acids. Trimming removed 3 bases at V and 5 bases at J, with 17 bases between. CDR1 and CDR2 from the germline V gene are SGHTS and YDEGEE. The CDR3 spells CASSSLAPLYYGYTF. Written as DNA, the CDR3 is TGTGCCAGCAGCTCACTTGCTCCACTTTATTATGGCTACACCTTC.

The gene calls are TRBV5-1 and TRBJ2-5; 8 bases are shared with TRBD1. CDR1 is SGHRS and CDR2 is YFSETQ in the germline V gene. The CDR3 totals 15 residues. Unmatched junction bases numbered 7, after V lost 4 bases and J lost 2 bases. The DNA of the CDR3 is TGCGCCAGCAGCCTCGACAGGGGAGGTCAAGAGACCCAGTACTTC. It specifies CASSLDRGGQETQYF.

The V and J genes are TRBV11-2 and TRBJ2-7, with 7 bases that match TRBD1. Germline CDR1 and CDR2: SGHAT and FQNNGV. This CDR3 has 14 residues. After removal of 4 bases from V and 4 bases from J, the junction contained 7 bases not matched to a gene. This CDR3 is CASSSQGGLYEQYF. CDR3 nucleotide sequence: TGTGCCAGCAGCTCACAAGGGGGCCTGTACGAGCAGTACTTC.

The rearrangement links TRBV7-9 to TRBJ1-3; 7 bases map to TRBD1. V was pared by 5 bases and J by 0 bases, with 4 bases of the junction left unmatched. The CDR3 has 15 amino acids. Germline V gene data show CDR1 as SEHNR and CDR2 as FQNEAQ (reference sequence). CDR3 in amino acids: CASSPGGHSGNTIYF. The CDR3 DNA is TGTGCCAGCAGCCCAGGGGGGCACTCTGGAAACACCATATATTTT.

This chain joins TRBV7-8 and TRBJ1-5; the D is unclear. Germline V gene data show CDR1 as SGHVS and CDR2 as FQNEAQ. This CDR3 has 13 amino acids. V lost 5 bases to trimming and J lost 4 bases, with 9 bases between them. The CDR3 reads CASSLYRNQPQHF. CDR3 DNA sequence: TGTGCCAGCAGCCTCTATCGAAATCAGCCCCAGCATTTT.